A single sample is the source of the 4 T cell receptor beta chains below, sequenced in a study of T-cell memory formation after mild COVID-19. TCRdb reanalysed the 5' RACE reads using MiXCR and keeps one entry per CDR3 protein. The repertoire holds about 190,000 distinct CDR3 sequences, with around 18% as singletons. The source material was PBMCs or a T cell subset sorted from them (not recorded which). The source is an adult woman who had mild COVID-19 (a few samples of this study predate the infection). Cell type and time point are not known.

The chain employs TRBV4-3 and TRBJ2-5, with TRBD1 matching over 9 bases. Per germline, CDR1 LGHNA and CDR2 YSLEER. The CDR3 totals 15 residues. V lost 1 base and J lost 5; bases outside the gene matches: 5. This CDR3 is CASSQGTGARETQYF. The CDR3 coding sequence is TGCGCCAGCAGCCAAGGGACAGGGGCCAGGGAGACCCAGTACTTC.

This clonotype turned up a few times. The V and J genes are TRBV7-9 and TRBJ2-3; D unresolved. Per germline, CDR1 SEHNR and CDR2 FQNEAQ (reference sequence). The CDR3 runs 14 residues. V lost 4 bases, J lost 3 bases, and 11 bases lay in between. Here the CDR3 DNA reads TGTGCCAGCAGCTCCCGGCTGGGTACAGATACGCAGTATTTT. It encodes CASSSRLGTDTQYF.

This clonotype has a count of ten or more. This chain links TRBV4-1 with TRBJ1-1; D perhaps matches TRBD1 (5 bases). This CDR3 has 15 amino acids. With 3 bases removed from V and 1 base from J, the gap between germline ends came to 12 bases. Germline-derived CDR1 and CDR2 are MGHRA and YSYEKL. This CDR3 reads CASSQRGGRNTEAFF. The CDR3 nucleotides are TGCGCCAGCAGCCAGCGGGGGGGAAGGAACACTGAAGCTTTCTTT.

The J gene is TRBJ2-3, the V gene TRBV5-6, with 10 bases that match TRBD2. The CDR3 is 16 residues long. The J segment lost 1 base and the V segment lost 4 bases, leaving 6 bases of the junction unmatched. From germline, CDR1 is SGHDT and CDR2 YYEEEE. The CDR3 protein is CASSMRLAGRTDTQYF. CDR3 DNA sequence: TGTGCCAGCAGCATGAGACTAGCGGGCCGCACAGATACGCAGTATTTT.